This TCR beta chain was captured in a study of CD8 T cells in ankylosing spondylitis. Study outcomes and limitations: Roughly eight highly homologous variants made up a TCR beta motif that seemed to typify ankylosing spondylitis blood. The authors reported significant enrichment of disease-linked clones in matched ankylosing spondylitis synovial fluid.

This clonotype has a count of ten or more. Its antigen remains unknown. The CDR3 is 15 amino acids. V gave up 4 bases and J gave up 4 bases, with 16 bases separating them. Molecular-barcoded quantitative 5'-RACE produced these TCR beta libraries. TCRdb redid the calling of the 5' RACE reads with MiXCR, one entry per CDR3 protein. The data show tens of thousands of distinct CDR3 sequences, approximately 16% seen once. The sequenced material came from blood. The chain joins TRBV12-3 or TRBV12-4 to TRBJ1-2; TRBD1 might be the D (5 bases). This TCR came from a male donor with ankylosing spondylitis or in good health (not recorded which). CDR3: CASSSSQGYGYGYTF. As DNA, the CDR3 is TGTGCCAGCAGTTCGTCGCAGGGTTATGGCTATGGCTACACCTTC.